The 16 T cell receptor beta chains given below trace back to one sample, sequenced in a study of graft-versus-host responses after intestinal transplantation. Here immunoSEQ multiplex PCR was the method, and the copy in TCRdb shows in-frame clones only, minus some. The sample lists some 110,000 clones; about nine tenths were seen once. Their target antigens are unknown. Sequencing was performed on unstimulated CD4+ T cells sorted from spleen or lymph node cells, taken before intestinal transplant. Receptors originate from a human donor who received an intestinal transplant.

The chain carries TRBV28 and TRBJ2-7, with D possibly TRBD2 on 6 matching bases. The CDR3 contains 14 residues. Trimming removed 4 bases from V and 1 base from J, with 11 bases in between. Germline V gives CDR1 MDHEN, CDR2 SYDVKM. CDR3 in amino acids: CASSSPGLSYEQYF. As DNA, the CDR3 is TGTGCCAGCAGTTCCCCGGGACTTTCCTACGAGCAGTACTTC.

The rearrangement joins TRBV7-9 to TRBJ2-3; TRBD2 matches at 7 bases. Trimming removed 5 bases from V and 2 bases from J; junction bases left unmatched: 7. The CDR3 has 15 residues. Germline-derived CDR1 and CDR2 are SEHNR and FQNEAQ (reference sequence). CDR3 in DNA: TGTGCCAGCAGCCCTCGACTAGCCTCCACAGATACGCAGTATTTT. This gives the protein CASSPRLASTDTQYF.

The chain joins TRBV30 to TRBJ1-2; D gene unclear. Germline CDR1 is GTSNPN and CDR2 is SVGIG (reference sequence). The ends were cut back, 2 bases at V and 3 bases at J, with 13 bases in the middle. The CDR3 has 14 amino acids. CDR3 loop: CAWSLWSGDYGYTF. DNA of the CDR3: TGTGCCTGGAGTCTGTGGAGCGGGGACTATGGCTACACCTTC.

The rearrangement joins TRBV7-9 to TRBJ1-5, with 8 bases fitting TRBD1. The J segment lost 2 bases and the V segment lost 3 bases, leaving 6 bases of the junction unmatched. The V gene's germline CDR1 is SEHNR and CDR2 FQNEAQ (reference sequence). This CDR3 has 16 residues. CDR3 coding DNA: TGTGCCAGCAGCTTGGAGGACAGGGAAGGCAATCAGCCCCAGCATTTT. Translation: CASSLEDREGNQPQHF.

The chain is built from TRBV7-2 and TRBJ2-7; tentatively, D is TRBD1 (5 bases). The length of the CDR3 is 15 residues. Between the trimmed V and J ends, which lost 0 bases and 6 bases, there was a span of 15 bases. CDR1 is SGHTA and CDR2 is FQGNSA in the germline V gene. In DNA, the CDR3 is TGTGCCAGCAGCTTAGCGCGACAGACGCTGGCCGAGCAGTACTTC. It specifies CASSLARQTLAEQYF. The complete variable domain, with remaining parts taken from reference TRBV7-2 and TRBJ2-7, reads GAGVSQSPSNKVTEKGKDVELRCDPISGHTALYWYRQSLGQGLEFLIYFQGNSAPDKSGLPSDRFSAERTGGSVSTLTIQRTQQEDSAVYLCASSLARQTLAEQYFGPGTRLTVT.

The gene calls are TRBV5-1 and TRBJ2-1; 10 bases are shared with TRBD2. CDR1 and CDR2 (germline): SGHRS, YFSETQ. V was pared by 4 bases and J by 3 bases, with 4 bases of the junction left unmatched. CDR3 length: 15 residues. CDR3 sequence reads: CASSLTSGVYNEQFF. DNA of the CDR3: TGCGCCAGCAGCCTAACTAGCGGGGTCTACAATGAGCAGTTCTTC.

This sequence joins TRBV28 and TRBJ2-3; TRBD2 might be the D (5 bases). This CDR3 is 14 amino acids long. Trimming cost V 6 bases and J 1 base, with 11 bases left between them. Germline CDR1 MDHEN, CDR2 SYDVKM. The CDR3 reads CASRYPGGTDTQYF. DNA of the CDR3: TGTGCCAGCAGATACCCCGGGGGCACAGATACGCAGTATTTT.

The chain employs TRBV19 and TRBJ2-1; 9 bases agree with TRBD2. CDR3 size: 16 residues. J gave up 8 bases and V 5 bases, and 13 bases lay outside the gene matches. CDR1 LNHDA and CDR2 SQIVND come from the germline V gene (reference sequence). CDR3 region: CASSYAGGLAKDEQFF. CDR3 in DNA: TGTGCCAGTAGTTACGCCGGAGGACTAGCGAAAGATGAGCAGTTCTTC.

This chain joins TRBV7-3 and TRBJ2-5; 10 nucleotides match TRBD1. CDR3 length: 13 residues. Germline V gives CDR1 SGHTA, CDR2 FQGTGA. After removal of 5 bases from V and 5 bases from J, the junction contained 2 bases not matched to a gene. The CDR3 coding sequence is TGTGCCAGCAGCCCGACAGGGGGCGAGACCCAGTACTTC. It encodes CASSPTGGETQYF.

This rearrangement joins TRBV7-2 to TRBJ2-7, with 15 bases fitting TRBD2. The CDR3 has 16 residues. J gave up 5 bases and V 5 bases, and 7 bases lay outside the gene matches. Germline assignment: CDR1 SGHTA and CDR2 FQGNSA. CDR3 loop: CASSRTSGGAFDEQYF. Written as DNA, the CDR3 is TGTGCCAGCAGCCGGACTAGCGGGGGGGCCTTCGACGAGCAGTACTTC.

In DNA form, the CDR3 reads TGCAGCGTTGAGAGACTAGCGGGAGGATTAGATACGCAGTATTTT. This codes for CSVERLAGGLDTQYF. The chain carries TRBV29-1 and TRBJ2-3; 13 bases are a match to TRBD2. Germline V gene data show CDR1 as SQVTM and CDR2 as ANQGSEA. Germline trimming cut 3 bases from V and 5 bases from J; bases unmatched to any gene: 5. CDR3 length equals 15 residues.

The chain combines TRBV11-2 with TRBJ1-5; 9 bases align to TRBD1. V was pared by 5 bases and J by 3 bases, with 2 bases of the junction left unmatched. The CDR3 is 14 residues long. Germline values: CDR1 SGHAT, CDR2 FQNNGV. The CDR3 region has the DNA TGTGCCAGCAGCAGGGACAGGGACAATCAGCCCCAGCATTTT. Encoded protein: CASSRDRDNQPQHF.

The genes are TRBV5-1 and TRBJ2-5; 11 nucleotides match TRBD2. The length of the CDR3 is 16 residues. The trim removed 4 bases at V and 5 bases at J, leaving 10 bases unmatched. The germline V gene has CDR1 SGHRS and CDR2 YFSETQ. CDR3 in DNA: TGCGCCAGCAGCAGACTAGCGGGGACCAGAGGGGAGACCCAGTACTTC. Protein sequence: CASSRLAGTRGETQYF.

The chain is built from TRBV5-1 and TRBJ2-7, with TRBD2 matching over 9 bases. The V and J ends lost 1 base and 4 bases, in that order; junction bases with no gene match: 9. There are 16 residues in the CDR3. Germline CDR1 is SGHRS and CDR2 is YFSETQ. CDR3 sequence (DNA): TGCGCCAGCAGCTTGTTGGTAGCGGGAGCCGGGTACGAGCAGTACTTC. It specifies CASSLLVAGAGYEQYF.

The CDR3 reads CATSRDYTSGNLREQYF. DNA for the CDR3: TGTGCCACCAGCAGAGATTATACTAGCGGGAACCTCCGGGAGCAGTACTTC. The rearrangement joins TRBV15 to TRBJ2-7; 10 nucleotides line up with TRBD2. The CDR3 is 17 amino acids. Germline values: CDR1 LNHNV, CDR2 YYDKDF (reference sequence). V trimming: 0 bases; J trimming: 7 bases; junction bases outside the gene matches: 12.

The chain couples TRBV2 to TRBJ2-5; D not certain. This CDR3 comprises 13 residues. V gave up 5 bases and J gave up 4 bases, with 11 bases separating them. Germline CDR1 and CDR2: SNHLY and FYNNEI. Here the CDR3 reads CASSKSGIETQYF. In DNA, the CDR3 is TGTGCCAGCAGTAAGTCAGGCATAGAGACCCAGTACTTC.